The source of this TCR beta chain is a study of Ad26.COV2.S vaccination and SARS-CoV-2 variants. The wider study: Ad26.COV2.S shots went into the muscle once or twice, 56 days apart.

The method was immunoSEQ multiplex PCR; TCRdb's version includes in-frame clones alone and lacks a portion of them. Among some 460,000 clones listed, 70% to 90% were seen once. Overall study results and limits: Using TCR breadth and depth analyses may have led to underestimated total T cell responses. Vaccine and placebo recipients had similar non-spike TCR breadth.

The CDR3 runs to 13 residues. Germline V lookup: CDR1 SGHTA, CDR2 FQGNSA. V lost 5 bases and J lost 6, with 14 bases in between. Treatment indicated: roughly 18 received Ad26.COV2.S at low or high dose, single or two shots; roughly five received placebo; per-sample allocation not given. Samples were taken on day 63 after the first vaccine or placebo injection. Points on this clone: Its antigen is unidentified.

The sequence was obtained from a person aged 18-60 years who received the Ad26.COV2.S COVID-19 vaccine or a placebo. The sequencing used peripheral blood, collected in a trial of Ad26.COV2.S vaccine versus placebo. The genes are TRBV7-2 and TRBJ2-7, with D possibly TRBD1 on 6 matching bases. The CDR3 region is CASSLITGIEQYF. Here the CDR3 DNA reads TGTGCCAGCAGCCTTATCACAGGGATCGAGCAGTACTTC.